This T cell receptor (beta chain) appears in the sequencing data of a study of T-cell memory formation after mild COVID-19. As for the study in general: Largely, the TCR clusters proved donor specific.

Concerning this clonotype: The antigen remains unidentified.

Study-level points and caveats: Day 15 to 85 contracting clones showed balanced CD4/CD8; day 15 to 37 expanders favored CD4+.

TCRdb reanalysed the 5' RACE reads using MiXCR and keeps one entry per CDR3 protein. The table lists approximately 390,000 distinct CDR3 sequences, more than 15% of them singletons. V was clipped by 5 bases and J by 0 bases, with 17 bases between them. Germline V gene lookup returns CDR1 MNHEY and CDR2 SVGAGI. CDR3 size: 18 residues. The genes are TRBV6-5 and TRBJ2-6; tentatively, D is TRBD2 (6 bases). Sequenced material: PBMCs or a T cell subset sorted from them (not recorded which). The receptor's source is a man in his late teens or twenties who had mild COVID-19 (a few samples of this study predate the infection). Cell type and time point are not known. The CDR3 protein is CASSIEVVGGSGANVLTF. In DNA, the CDR3 is TGTGCCAGCAGTATTGAGGTTGTCGGGGGCTCTGGGGCCAACGTCCTGACTTTC.